These 27 T cell receptor beta chains were sequenced from one sample in a study of shared clonotypes between healthy human individuals. Measured with immunoSEQ multiplex PCR; TCRdb has only the in-frame clones, and not every one. In the table there are more than 500,000 clones, around 95% of which are singletons. Naive CD8 cells, CD45RO-negative and positively selected for CCR7, excluded terminally differentiated effector memory CD45RA+ cells. The sequencing sample was made of naive CD8+ T cells sorted from blood. Receptors were obtained from a woman in her thirties in good health.

This chain uses TRBV27 with TRBJ2-7, with no clear D. With 0 bases removed from V and 2 bases from J, the gap between germline ends came to 5 bases. CDR1 and CDR2 from the germline V gene are MNHEY and SMNVEV (reference sequence). This CDR3 region has 13 residues. CDR3 residues: CASSLSRPYEQYF. CDR3 DNA: TGTGCCAGCAGTTTATCGAGGCCCTACGAGCAGTACTTC.

CDR3 amino acids: CSVEGEQGSSTEAFF. The CDR3 region has the DNA TGCAGCGTTGAAGGGGAACAGGGGAGTAGCACTGAAGCTTTCTTT. The chain couples TRBV29-1 to TRBJ1-1, with 7 bases lining up with TRBD1. The CDR3 has 15 residues. The germline V gene has CDR1 SQVTM and CDR2 ANQGSEA. With 1 base clipped from V and 4 bases from J, the junction kept 9 bases outside the gene matches.

As DNA, the CDR3 is TGTGCCTGGATCTACCTCGACAGCCATAGGGGCTACACCTTC. Encoded protein: CAWIYLDSHRGYTF. The chain combines TRBV30 with TRBJ1-2, with D possibly being TRBD1 (5 bases). The CDR3 has 14 amino acids. The V and J ends lost 4 bases and 8 bases respectively, with 20 bases between them. CDR1 GTSNPN and CDR2 SVGIG come from the germline V gene (reference sequence).

The chain employs TRBV28 and TRBJ2-7; D is perhaps TRBD2 (5 bases). The J call may be in error: the DNA end matches TRBJ2-1 better. The CDR3 spans 14 residues. Germline V gene sequence: CDR1 MDHEN, CDR2 SYDVKM. This chain's CDR3 is CASSHRTGWIEQFF. The CDR3 coding sequence is TGTGCCAGCAGTCACCGGACTGGGTGGATTGAGCAGTTCTTC.

The chain carries TRBV7-9 and TRBJ2-5; possibly TRBD2 for D (6 bases). The DNA end lines up better with TRBJ2-7; the J call may be wrong. The CDR3 is 14 amino acids. The V gene's germline CDR1 is SEHNR and CDR2 FQNEAQ (reference sequence). CDR3 protein: CATGAGPGIYEQYF. The CDR3 DNA reads as TGTGCCACCGGGGCGGGACCCGGGATCTACGAGCAGTACTTC.

The rearrangement uses TRBV28 and TRBJ1-5; unclear D gene. This CDR3 comprises 16 residues. Germline lookup yields CDR1 MDHEN and CDR2 SYDVKM. Trimming took off 2 bases at V and 0 bases at J, with 11 bases between the two ends. The DNA of the CDR3 is TGTGCCAGCAGTTTAATTATTACAGATAGCAATCAGCCCCAGCATTTT. It encodes CASSLIITDSNQPQHF.

This clone was recorded a few times. V is TRBV10-2 and J is TRBJ1-1; no clear D gene. Germline CDR1 reads WSHSY; CDR2 reads SAAADI. This CDR3 has 14 amino acids. V was pared by 2 bases and J by 0 bases, with 7 bases between. CDR3 amino acids: CASSEIPLNTEAFF. The CDR3 nucleotides are TGCGCCAGCAGTGAGATACCTCTGAACACTGAAGCTTTCTTT.

The chain recombines TRBV28 with TRBJ2-3; TRBD2 matches 8 bases. The CDR3 is 17 residues long. V lost 2 bases to trimming and J lost 0 bases; unmatched junction nucleotides: 7. In germline, CDR1 is MDHEN, CDR2 SYDVKM. CDR3 coding DNA: TGTGCCAGCAGTTTACGAACTAGCGGAGGAAGCACAGATACGCAGTATTTT. Its translation is CASSLRTSGGSTDTQYF.

CDR3: CASSAGLAVTYEQYF. CDR3 DNA: TGCGCCAGCAGCGCGGGACTAGCGGTTACCTACGAGCAGTACTTC. This chain connects TRBV5-1 to TRBJ2-7; 11 nucleotides match TRBD2. In germline, CDR1 is SGHRS, CDR2 YFSETQ. The junction had 5 bases not matched to a gene; V was cut back by 4 bases and J by 2 bases. There are 15 residues in the CDR3.

V and J are TRBV30 and TRBJ2-5, with D perhaps being TRBD1 or TRBD2 (5 bases each). Germline V lookup: CDR1 GTSNPN, CDR2 SVGIG (reference sequence). Trimming shortened V by 0 bases and J by 4 bases, and 15 bases separated the two germline ends. This CDR3 has 15 residues. DNA for the CDR3: TGTGCCTGGAGTGTATACGGGACCCCATCAGAGACCCAGTACTTC. It codes for CAWSVYGTPSETQYF.

V is TRBV4-1 and J is TRBJ2-1, with 7 bases fitting TRBD2. Trimming took 3 bases from V and 2 from J; bases not matched to a gene: 7. Germline V gives CDR1 MGHRA, CDR2 YSYEKL. The length of the CDR3 is 16 residues. CDR3 residues: CASSHLLATTYNEQFF. The CDR3 nucleotides read TGCGCCAGCAGCCACCTACTAGCGACCACCTACAATGAGCAGTTCTTC.

CDR3 loop: CASSSRPRAQDYEQYF. Written as DNA, the CDR3 is TGTGCCAGCAGCTCTAGACCGAGGGCCCAAGACTACGAGCAGTACTTC. This sequence joins TRBV7-9 and TRBJ2-7, with D tentatively TRBD2 (5 bases). The CDR3 is 16 residues long. The germline V gene encodes CDR1 SEHNR and CDR2 FQNEAQ (reference sequence). V lost 4 bases and J lost 3, with 19 bases in between.

A few counts support this clone. The chain carries TRBV2 and TRBJ2-7, with 8 bases lining up with TRBD2. CDR1 SNHLY and CDR2 FYNNEI come from the germline V gene. This CDR3 spans 16 amino acids. The junction had 9 bases not matched to a gene; V was cut back by 0 bases and J by 5 bases. This CDR3 is CASSEAFGGGSDEQYF. The CDR3 bases are TGTGCCAGCAGTGAAGCGTTCGGCGGGGGGAGCGACGAGCAGTACTTC.

The chain is built from TRBV18 and TRBJ2-1; TRBD2 matches at 8 bases. CDR1 is KGHSH and CDR2 is LQKENI in the germline V gene. This CDR3 comprises 18 residues. V shed 2 bases, J shed 4 bases, and the junction held 13 bases outside the gene matches. CDR3 sequence (DNA): TGTGCCAGCTCACCAACACGGAGGGACGGGAGGGAGTACAATGAGCAGTTCTTC. Residues: CASSPTRRDGREYNEQFF.

This clone has only one observation. This chain joins TRBV2 and TRBJ2-7, with 14 bases that match TRBD2. Germline loops: CDR1 SNHLY, CDR2 FYNNEI. The ends lost 6 bases at V and 1 base at J; junction bases unmatched: 8. This CDR3 spans 17 amino acids. The CDR3 protein is CASRPGTSGSGSYEQYF. The CDR3 DNA is TGTGCCAGCAGGCCCGGGACTAGCGGGAGCGGGTCCTACGAGCAGTACTTC.

This chain connects TRBV5-5 to TRBJ2-7; possible D gene TRBD2, 5 bases. Trimming removed 0 bases at V and 4 bases at J, with 14 bases between. Germline CDR1 reads SGHKS; CDR2 reads YYEKEE (reference sequence). This CDR3 region has 15 residues. The CDR3 loop reads CASSLDLGASYEQYF. CDR3 bases: TGTGCCAGCAGCTTGGATCTGGGAGCTAGTTACGAGCAGTACTTC. Using reference TRBV5-5 and TRBJ2-7 for the parts outside the CDR3, the full variable domain is DAGVTQSPTHLIKTRGQQVTLRCSPISGHKSVSWYQQVLGQGPQFIFQYYEKEERGRGNFPDRFSARQFPNYSSELNVNALLLGDSALYLCASSLDLGASYEQYFGPGTRLTVT.

The genes are TRBV7-8 and TRBJ2-2; 8 bases are shared with TRBD2. Germline CDR1 and CDR2: SGHVS and FQNEAQ. The CDR3 contains 18 residues. Trimming cost V 2 bases and J 1 base; bases outside gene matches: 9. The CDR3 nucleotides read TGTGCCAGCAGCTTACTCGGGAGGGGACGAAAGAACACCGGGGAGCTGTTTTTT. Amino acid sequence: CASSLLGRGRKNTGELFF.

This sequence joins TRBV19 and TRBJ1-1; 7 nucleotides agree with TRBD1. CDR3 size: 12 residues. After removal of 7 bases from V and 3 bases from J, the junction contained 2 bases not matched to a gene. Germline values: CDR1 LNHDA, CDR2 SQIVND (reference sequence). The CDR3 DNA sequence: TGTGCCAGTATGAGGGGGCACACTGAAGCTTTCTTT. It is translated as CASMRGHTEAFF.

The rearrangement joins TRBV4-1 to TRBJ2-2, with D maybe TRBD2 (6 bases). Germline-derived CDR1 and CDR2 are MGHRA and YSYEKL. V was cut by 3 bases and J by 6 bases, with 11 bases left in between. CDR3 length: 14 amino acids. CDR3: CASSQVEGSGELFF. The DNA of the CDR3 is TGCGCCAGCAGCCAGGTGGAGGGTTCCGGGGAGCTGTTTTTT.

For this clone: The sample holds other DNA sequences that translate to the same CDR3. The chain has TRBV27 and TRBJ2-1; D may be TRBD2 (5 bases). The CDR3 sequence is 16 residues long. In germline, CDR1 is MNHEY, CDR2 SMNVEV (reference sequence). Trimming removed 0 bases from V and 0 bases from J, with 9 bases in between. CDR3 in amino acids: CASSLSSGSSYNEQFF. The CDR3 DNA reads as TGTGCCAGCAGTTTATCCAGCGGAAGCTCCTACAATGAGCAGTTCTTC.

The count of this clone is one. The chain employs TRBV6-6 and TRBJ2-7; perhaps D is TRBD1 or TRBD2 (5 bases each). Per the germline V gene, CDR1 is MNHNY and CDR2 is SVGAGI (reference sequence). This CDR3 comprises 13 residues. The germline V and J ends were trimmed by 8 bases and 4 bases, with 15 bases remaining between them. The CDR3 here is CASRRGRSYEQYF. Here the CDR3 DNA reads TGTGCCAGCCGCCGGGGCAGGTCTTACGAGCAGTACTTC.

The V gene is TRBV5-1, the J gene TRBJ2-7, with D uncertain. Germline V gene lookup returns CDR1 SGHRS and CDR2 YFSETQ. The V and J ends lost 4 bases and 5 bases respectively, with 22 bases between them. This CDR3 contains 16 residues. CDR3 loop: CASSPSVDQATHEQYF. The CDR3 region has the DNA TGCGCCAGCAGCCCATCGGTGGATCAGGCTACACACGAGCAGTACTTC. Based on the CDR3 plus reference TRBV5-1 and TRBJ2-7, the full variable domain is KAGVTQTPRYLIKTRGQQVTLSCSPISGHRSVSWYQQTPGQGLQFLFEYFSETQRNKGNFPGRFSGRQFSNSRSEMNVSTLELGDSALYLCASSPSVDQATHEQYFGPGTRLTVT.

The chain combines TRBV5-1 with TRBJ1-1; 8 positions agree with TRBD1. This CDR3 spans 16 amino acids. Germline trimming cut 5 bases from V and 1 base from J; bases unmatched to any gene: 10. Germline V lookup: CDR1 SGHRS, CDR2 YFSETQ. Here the CDR3 reads CASRFGTGRKNTEAFF. Written as DNA, the CDR3 is TGCGCCAGCAGATTTGGGACAGGAAGAAAGAACACTGAAGCTTTCTTT.

This chain connects TRBV18 to TRBJ2-1, with D hard to call. Germline CDR1 is KGHSH and CDR2 is LQKENI. The V end lost 7 bases, the J end lost 7 bases, and 14 bases lay between the germline ends. The CDR3 sequence is 13 residues long. The CDR3 here is CASYKDGGNEQFF. The CDR3 nucleotides are TGTGCCAGCTATAAGGACGGTGGGAATGAGCAGTTCTTC.

The J gene is TRBJ2-3, the V gene TRBV15; 8 bases agree with TRBD2. Trimming took 5 bases from V and 12 from J; bases not matched to a gene: 7. Germline V gives CDR1 LNHNV, CDR2 YYDKDF (reference sequence). The CDR3 extends over 12 amino acids. CDR3 sequence: CATSPTGTSQYF. The CDR3 bases are TGTGCCACCAGCCCAACCGGGACTAGTCAGTATTTT.

This clone was counted only a few times. V is TRBV28 and J is TRBJ1-1; D not resolved. The CDR3 is 13 residues long. Germline V CDR1 and CDR2: MDHEN, SYDVKM. Between the trimmed V and J ends, which lost 3 bases and 0 bases, there was a span of 5 bases. The CDR3 bases are TGTGCCAGCAGTTTTGAAGTGAACACTGAAGCTTTCTTT. Its protein product is CASSFEVNTEAFF.

This rearrangement joins TRBV7-9 to TRBJ2-5; D may match TRBD1 or TRBD2 (6 bases each). CDR3 size: 15 residues. Trimming left V 2 bases short and J 3 bases short, with 13 bases between. Germline V gene lookup returns CDR1 SEHNR and CDR2 FQNEAQ (reference sequence). The CDR3 loop reads CASSLFGGGKETQYF. The CDR3 nucleotides are TGTGCCAGCAGCTTATTTGGAGGGGGTAAAGAGACCCAGTACTTC.